This entry lists 13 T cell receptor beta chains sequenced from one sample in a study of identifying expanded T cells in peripheral blood. Assay: immunoSEQ multiplex PCR; the TCRdb copy retains only in-frame clones and omits some. In the table there are about 58,000 clones, approximately 89% of which are singletons. The sample was blood. The receptor source for this set is a person aged 18 to 75 in good health.

The CDR3 sequence: CASSLGRVGSPLHF. The CDR3 nucleotides read TGTGCCAGCAGTTTAGGCAGGGTTGGGTCACCCCTCCACTTT. The chain employs TRBV28 and TRBJ1-6; possible D gene TRBD1, 5 bases. V gave up 2 bases and J gave up 10 bases, with 12 bases separating them. CDR1 MDHEN and CDR2 SYDVKM come from the germline V gene. CDR3 length equals 14 residues. The full variable domain, with the rest looked up from reference TRBV28 and TRBJ1-6, is DVKVTQSSRYLVKRTGEKVFLECVQDMDHENMFWYRQDPGLGLRLIYFSYDVKMKEKGDIPEGYSVSREKKERFSLILESASTNQTSMYLCASSLGRVGSPLHFGNGTRLTVT.

This sequence joins TRBV7-2 and TRBJ2-1; TRBD2 matches 14 bases. The CDR3 extends over 15 amino acids. Germline assignment: CDR1 SGHTA and CDR2 FQGNSA. The V segment lost 6 bases and the J segment 6 bases; nucleotides outside the gene matches: 4. CDR3 nucleotide sequence: TGTGCCAGCAGTTCGGGACTAGCGGGGGCCAATGAGCAGTTCTTC. Translated: CASSSGLAGANEQFF.

This clone was observed once. The chain combines TRBV13 with TRBJ2-7; TRBD2 agrees at 12 bases. This CDR3 is built from 21 residues. Germline V lookup: CDR1 PRHDT, CDR2 FYEKMQ (reference sequence). Trimming cost V 4 bases and J 3 bases; bases outside gene matches: 22. The CDR3 is CASSSTGPSWLAGGLGYEQYF. The CDR3 DNA reads TGTGCCAGCAGCTCGACAGGTCCCTCGTGGCTAGCGGGGGGGCTGGGCTACGAGCAGTACTTC.

This chain joins TRBV2 and TRBJ2-7; D not resolved. The germline CDR1 and CDR2 sequences are SNHLY and FYNNEI. The CDR3 length is 13 residues. V lost 1 base and J lost 6, with 10 bases in between. CDR3: CASSEVAVSEQYF. CDR3 coding DNA: TGTGCCAGCAGTGAAGTGGCAGTAAGCGAGCAGTACTTC.

The chain is built from TRBV28 and TRBJ1-1; 7 nucleotides line up with TRBD1. The CDR3 is made up of 15 amino acids. Germline loops: CDR1 MDHEN, CDR2 SYDVKM. V lost 6 bases and J lost 4; bases outside the gene matches: 11. The CDR3 DNA sequence: TGTGCCAGCAGACCAGGGGGTGGAGTAATCACTGAAGCTTTCTTT. Encoded protein: CASRPGGGVITEAFF.

The gene calls are TRBV5-1 and TRBJ2-3; 7 bases map to TRBD2. Losses at the gene ends were 0 bases for V and 2 bases for J; bases not matched to a gene: 6. This CDR3 spans 16 amino acids. Germline CDR1 reads SGHRS; CDR2 reads YFSETQ. The CDR3: CASSLGASGLTDTQYF. CDR3 DNA: TGCGCCAGCAGCTTGGGGGCTAGCGGCCTCACAGATACGCAGTATTTT.

The V gene is TRBV5-1, the J gene TRBJ2-2; no reliable D call. V was trimmed by 0 bases and J by 4 bases, leaving 7 bases between them. Germline CDR1 SGHRS, CDR2 YFSETQ. The CDR3 runs to 14 residues. CDR3 in amino acids: CASSLESITGELFF. Written as DNA, the CDR3 is TGCGCCAGCAGCTTGGAGTCGATCACCGGGGAGCTGTTTTTT.

The rearrangement links TRBV2 to TRBJ2-7, with D possibly being TRBD1 or TRBD2 (5 bases each). Germline assignment: CDR1 SNHLY and CDR2 FYNNEI. The V end was cut by 6 bases, the J end by 2 bases, with 14 bases between. The CDR3 is 14 amino acids. As DNA, the CDR3 is TGTGCCAGCAGCTCCGGGACGGGCACCTACGAGCAGTACTTC. Its protein is CASSSGTGTYEQYF.

The chain has TRBV28 and TRBJ2-7; TRBD2 is a possible D gene (6 bases). Trimming removed 5 bases from V and 2 bases from J, with 16 bases in between. The germline CDR1 and CDR2 sequences are MDHEN and SYDVKM. The CDR3 runs 15 residues. The CDR3 sequence: CASSPRGREAYEQYF. CDR3 in DNA: TGTGCCAGCAGTCCTCGGGGCAGGGAGGCCTACGAGCAGTACTTC.

Worth noting for this clone: A read error may produce the germline difference seen at one junction end. The genes are TRBV7-7 and TRBJ2-2; 11 bases map to TRBD2. CDR1 and CDR2 from the germline V gene are SSHAT and FNYEAQ (reference sequence). The CDR3 runs 16 residues. CDR3 in amino acids: CASSQLAGETTGELFF. The CDR3 nucleotides read TGTGCTAGCAGCCAACTAGCGGGGGAGACTACCGGGGAGCTGTTTTTT.

The CDR3 region is CASSQRLDSEQYF. The CDR3 DNA follows: TGCGCCAGCAGCCAAAGACTAGATTCCGAGCAGTACTTC. The V call is TRBV4-1, the J call TRBJ2-7; tentative D call: TRBD2 (6 bases). V was clipped by 2 bases and J by 6 bases, with 11 bases between them. The CDR3 is 13 amino acids. CDR1 MGHRA and CDR2 YSYEKL come from the germline V gene.

The count of this clone is one. The rearrangement joins TRBV5-1 to TRBJ1-2, with a tentative D call TRBD1 (5 bases). The length of the CDR3 is 15 residues. Trimming pared 0 bases from V and 0 bases from J, leaving 9 bases between. Germline CDR1 and CDR2: SGHRS and YFSETQ. The CDR3 here is CASSLAPGANYGYTF. CDR3 bases: TGCGCCAGCAGCTTGGCCCCGGGGGCTAACTATGGCTACACCTTC.

The gene calls are TRBV4-3 and TRBJ1-1; 7 nucleotides match TRBD1. V trimming: 3 bases; J trimming: 7 bases; junction bases outside the gene matches: 8. CDR3 length: 14 amino acids. The germline V gene encodes CDR1 LGHNA and CDR2 YSLEER. The CDR3, as DNA: TGCGCCAGCAGCCATACGACAGGGTACGGTGAAGCTTTCTTT. Translation: CASSHTTGYGEAFF.